A selection of T cell receptor beta chains follows, all from one sample in a study of radiotherapy plus CTLA-4 blockade in lung cancer. Using immunoSEQ multiplex PCR, the repertoire was profiled, and TCRdb retains in-frame clones only, with some absent. This sample has some 110,000 clones, with approximately 80% found just once. The sample in question was peripheral blood, obtained from a patient treated with radiotherapy plus ipilimumab. The receptors originated from a human donor with non-small cell lung cancer who had a partial response to radiotherapy plus ipilimumab. Both conserved end residues are part of each CDR3. Fields, in order: D gene, J gene, clone size, V gene, CDR3 DNA, CDR3 protein. D genes are given only for firm matches. Some rows mark clone size as missing; the rest say once, few, many or name a class of expanded clone.

d_call: TRBD1
j_call: TRBJ1-2
clone_size: -
v_call: TRBV5-6
cdr3_nt: TGTGCCAGCAGCGCCCCGGACAGGGGTGAGGGCTACACCTTC
cdr3_aa: CASSAPDRGEGYTF

d_call: TRBD1
j_call: TRBJ2-1
clone_size: -
v_call: TRBV5-1
cdr3_nt: TGCGCCAGCAGCTCCACAGGGGCAGGCTACAATGAGCAGTTCTTC
cdr3_aa: CASSSTGAGYNEQFF

d_call: -
j_call: TRBJ1-1
clone_size: few
v_call: TRBV18
cdr3_nt: TGTGCCAGCTCAGGTACAGCATGGAACACTGAAGCTTTCTTT
cdr3_aa: CASSGTAWNTEAFF

d_call: -
j_call: TRBJ1-1
clone_size: -
v_call: TRBV30
cdr3_nt: TGTGCCCAGGGGCCACGGGCGAACACTGAAGCTTTCTTT
cdr3_aa: CAQGPRANTEAFF

d_call: -
j_call: TRBJ1-6
clone_size: -
v_call: TRBV5-6
cdr3_nt: TGTGCCAGCAGCTTGGCAGGGGTCGTGAATTCACCCCTCCACTTT
cdr3_aa: CASSLAGVVNSPLHF

d_call: -
j_call: TRBJ1-5
clone_size: -
v_call: TRBV5-8
cdr3_nt: TGTGCCAGCAGCTTCAACTTAGGAGGGTCTCGGAGCAATCAGCCCCAGCATTTT
cdr3_aa: CASSFNLGGSRSNQPQHF

d_call: TRBD1
j_call: TRBJ1-2
clone_size: -
v_call: TRBV28
cdr3_nt: TGTGCCAGCAGCTCTTTAGGGACAGGGGAAAATGGCTACACCTTC
cdr3_aa: CASSSLGTGENGYTF

d_call: -
j_call: TRBJ1-1
clone_size: few
v_call: TRBV30
cdr3_nt: TGTGCCTGGAGATGGAGGGTGGACACTGAAGCTTTCTTT
cdr3_aa: CAWRWRVDTEAFF

d_call: -
j_call: TRBJ1-1
clone_size: few
v_call: TRBV5-1
cdr3_nt: TGCGCCAGCAGCTTGAGCGAACCGGGGAACACTGAAGCTTTCTTT
cdr3_aa: CASSLSEPGNTEAFF

d_call: TRBD1
j_call: TRBJ1-4
clone_size: -
v_call: TRBV6-5
cdr3_nt: TGTGCCAGCAGTTACCGGGACAGGGGGCGTGAAAAACTGTTTTTT
cdr3_aa: CASSYRDRGREKLFF